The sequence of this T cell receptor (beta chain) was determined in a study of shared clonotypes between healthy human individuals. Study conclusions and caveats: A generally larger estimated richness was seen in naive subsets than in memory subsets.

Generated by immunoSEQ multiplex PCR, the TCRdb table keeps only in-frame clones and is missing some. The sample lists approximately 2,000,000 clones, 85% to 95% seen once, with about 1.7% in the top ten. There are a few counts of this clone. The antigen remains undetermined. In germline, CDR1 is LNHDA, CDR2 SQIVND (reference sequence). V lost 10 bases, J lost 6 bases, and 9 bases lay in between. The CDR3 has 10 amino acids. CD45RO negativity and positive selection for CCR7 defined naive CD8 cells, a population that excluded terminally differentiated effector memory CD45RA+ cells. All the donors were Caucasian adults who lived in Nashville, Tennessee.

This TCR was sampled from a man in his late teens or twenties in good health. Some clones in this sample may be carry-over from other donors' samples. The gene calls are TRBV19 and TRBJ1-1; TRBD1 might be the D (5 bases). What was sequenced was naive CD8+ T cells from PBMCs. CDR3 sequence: CATGGAEAFF. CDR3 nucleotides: TGTGCCACCGGGGGTGCTGAAGCTTTCTTT.